Listed here are 10 T cell receptor beta chains from one sample, sequenced in a study of identifying expanded T cells in peripheral blood. TCRdb keeps only in-frame clones here, not all; method: immunoSEQ multiplex PCR. Of more than 95,000 clones in the sample, more than 80% are singletons; the top ten hold about 3.1%. The sequenced sample consisted of blood. These receptors were obtained from a person between 18 and 70 years old in good health.

The genes are TRBV5-1 and TRBJ1-1, with 8 nucleotides matching TRBD1. V shed 4 bases, J shed 4 bases, and the junction held 6 bases outside the gene matches. The CDR3 sequence is 14 residues long. CDR1 is SGHRS, CDR2 YFSETQ, per germline. CDR3 sequence: CASSKTGDATEAFF. CDR3 bases: TGCGCCAGCAGCAAGACAGGGGATGCCACTGAAGCTTTCTTT.

The CDR3 is CASSLLQNTDTQYF. CDR3 in DNA: TGCGCCAGCAGCTTGCTCCAGAACACAGATACGCAGTATTTT. The chain combines TRBV5-1 with TRBJ2-3; D remains unclear. There are 14 residues in the CDR3. V was shortened by 1 base and J by 2 bases, with 8 bases between the two germline ends. The germline gives CDR1 SGHRS, CDR2 YFSETQ.

Regarding this clone: Within the sample, other DNA sequences also encode this same CDR3. The CDR3 DNA is TGTGCCAGCTCGCCTAGCTCCTACGAGCAGTACTTC. Protein sequence: CASSPSSYEQYF. The chain links TRBV18 to TRBJ2-7; D is unclear. CDR3 length equals 12 residues. Trimming left V 6 bases short and J 0 bases short, with 6 bases between. Germline V gene sequence: CDR1 KGHSH, CDR2 LQKENI.

The rearrangement links TRBV4-3 to TRBJ1-5; a weak D match, TRBD1 (6 bases). Germline V gene lookup returns CDR1 LGHNA and CDR2 YSLEER. V lost 4 bases and J 7 bases, leaving 20 bases between the germline ends. The CDR3 length is 16 residues. The DNA of the CDR3 is TGCGCCAGCAGCCCCAGTCCCACAGGGAAAGGCCAGCCCCAGCATTTT. Translating gives CASSPSPTGKGQPQHF.

The CDR3 sequence is CASREGLGRRELFF. The CDR3 DNA reads TGTGCCAGCAGGGAGGGACTTGGCCGACGGGAGCTGTTTTTT. The chain joins TRBV6-6 to TRBJ2-2; tentative D call: TRBD2 (6 bases). Trimming removed 6 bases at V and 9 bases at J, with 17 bases between. The CDR3 consists of 14 residues. Germline V gene lookup returns CDR1 MNHNY and CDR2 SVGAGI (reference sequence).

The rearrangement joins TRBV29-1 to TRBJ1-1; no clear D. Germline values: CDR1 SQVTM, CDR2 ANQGSEA. The CDR3 sequence is 11 residues long. Trimming cost V 4 bases and J 5 bases, with 8 bases left between them. This chain's CDR3 is CSVGSPTEAFF. The CDR3, as DNA: TGCAGCGTTGGCTCCCCGACTGAAGCTTTCTTT.

The chain combines TRBV18 with TRBJ1-1; TRBD1 might be the D (5 bases). CDR3 length: 12 amino acids. The V and J ends lost 3 bases and 8 bases respectively, with 10 bases between them. The germline gives CDR1 KGHSH, CDR2 LQKENI. The CDR3, as DNA: TGTGCCAGCTCACCCGCGGGGGACGAAGCTTTCTTT. This codes for CASSPAGDEAFF.

Points on this clone: This CDR3 is also generated by other DNA sequences in the sample. The chain combines TRBV11-2 with TRBJ2-5; unclear D gene. The germline V gene has CDR1 SGHAT and CDR2 FQNNGV. This CDR3 spans 14 amino acids. V gave up 1 base and J gave up 2 bases, with 8 bases separating them. DNA for the CDR3: TGTGCCAGCAGCTTAGGGCCAGCTCAAGAGACCCAGTACTTC. Protein: CASSLGPAQETQYF.

V and J are TRBV6-1 and TRBJ1-5; maybe TRBD1 (5 bases). The CDR3 contains 15 residues. Germline V gene data show CDR1 as MNHNS and CDR2 as SASEGT. The V end was cut by 2 bases, the J end by 6 bases, with 14 bases between. The CDR3 DNA reads TGTGCCAGCAGTGAAATAGGTGCGGGGGGTCAGCCCCAGCATTTT. Its translation is CASSEIGAGGQPQHF.

This chain joins TRBV2 and TRBJ1-2, with D unclear. The CDR3 is made up of 15 amino acids. Trimming removed 10 bases at V and 8 bases at J, with 26 bases between. Germline CDR1 and CDR2: SNHLY and FYNNEI. The chain's CDR3 is CANARSRANLKGYTF. The CDR3 DNA is TGTGCCAACGCCCGTTCTAGGGCAAACCTTAAAGGCTACACCTTC.